The 30 T cell receptor beta chains below all came from one sample that was sequenced in a study of blood T cell repertoires in COVID-19. Libraries were prepared by immunoSEQ multiplex PCR; TCRdb keeps only in-frame clonotypes and omits some of them. The sample lists around 80,000 clones, 83% seen once, with around 29% in the top ten. Sequencing was done on a sample of peripheral blood. The receptors here all came from a woman of 80 years or more with acute or convalescent COVID-19.

The chain couples TRBV27 to TRBJ2-5, with 7 bases lining up with TRBD2. The length of the CDR3 is 18 residues. The germline V gene encodes CDR1 MNHEY and CDR2 SMNVEV (reference sequence). V shed 3 bases and J 2 bases; nucleotides not matched to a gene: 15. CDR3 residues: CASSFPLGGRGFQETQYF. The CDR3 nucleotides read TGTGCCAGCAGTTTCCCCTTAGGAGGGCGGGGGTTTCAAGAGACCCAGTACTTC.

The V call is TRBV5-4, the J call TRBJ2-1; 11 bases fit TRBD2. V gave up 2 bases and J gave up 4 bases; unmatched junction bases: 2. The CDR3 spans 15 residues. Germline V gene lookup returns CDR1 SGHNT and CDR2 YYREEE (reference sequence). The CDR3, as DNA: TGTGCCAGCAGCTTCGGGACTAGCGGTTACAATGAGCAGTTCTTC. It yields the protein CASSFGTSGYNEQFF.

This clone is a singleton in its sample. The chain uses TRBV7-9 and TRBJ2-5; 9 nucleotides agree with TRBD2. Germline CDR1 SEHNR, CDR2 FQNEAQ (reference sequence). V lost 5 bases to trimming and J lost 3 bases; unmatched junction nucleotides: 10. The CDR3 sequence is 16 residues long. The CDR3 sequence: CASSRRLAATKETQYF. The CDR3 DNA follows: TGTGCCAGCAGCCGGAGACTAGCGGCTACAAAAGAGACCCAGTACTTC.

The chain couples TRBV7-9 to TRBJ2-3; no clear D. The CDR3 runs to 12 residues. Germline V CDR1 and CDR2: SEHNR, FQNEAQ (reference sequence). V lost 1 base and J lost 4, with 3 bases in between. The CDR3 sequence is CASSLGPDTQYF. For the CDR3, the DNA is TGTGCCAGCAGCTTAGGGCCAGATACGCAGTATTTT.

The chain couples TRBV18 to TRBJ1-4; no clear D. This CDR3 is 16 amino acids long. V lost 0 bases, J lost 8 bases, and 16 bases lay in between. The V gene's germline CDR1 is KGHSH and CDR2 LQKENI. CDR3: CASSPPNLSGGEKLFF. The CDR3 nucleotides are TGTGCCAGCTCACCACCGAATCTATCCGGCGGGGAAAAACTGTTTTTT.

This chain uses TRBV5-1 with TRBJ1-5; 9 bases fit TRBD1. Germline loops: CDR1 SGHRS, CDR2 YFSETQ. The CDR3 extends over 15 amino acids. The junction had 9 bases not matched to a gene; V was cut back by 5 bases and J by 6 bases. The CDR3 region is CASSSTGGLGQPQHF. The CDR3 bases are TGCGCCAGCAGTTCCACAGGGGGCTTGGGTCAGCCCCAGCATTTT.

This chain connects TRBV19 to TRBJ2-5, with TRBD2 identical over 14 bases. The CDR3 runs to 18 residues. J gave up 5 bases and V 3 bases, and 11 bases lay outside the gene matches. Germline V gene sequence: CDR1 LNHDA, CDR2 SQIVND (reference sequence). The CDR3 DNA is TGTGCCAGTAGTATTAACAGGGGGACTAGCGGGAGAGGGGAGACCCAGTACTTC. Its protein is CASSINRGTSGRGETQYF.

This clone has a handful of counts. This sequence joins TRBV5-5 and TRBJ2-7; D is possibly TRBD1 (6 bases). V lost 4 bases and J lost 2, with 13 bases in between. The CDR3 contains 14 residues. Germline CDR1 SGHKS, CDR2 YYEKEE (reference sequence). The CDR3 nucleotides are TGTGCCAGCAGCGATTACAGGGTCCCCTACGAGCAGTACTTC. Translated: CASSDYRVPYEQYF.

V is TRBV29-1 and J is TRBJ2-7, with a weak D call TRBD2 (6 bases). The CDR3 spans 13 residues. V lost 7 bases, J lost 7 bases, and 20 bases lay in between. Germline values: CDR1 SQVTM, CDR2 ANQGSEA. CDR3 residues: CSARDSATSEQYF. DNA of the CDR3: TGCAGCGCTCGGGACTCGGCTACTTCGGAGCAGTACTTC.

The chain recombines TRBV6-2 or TRBV6-3 with TRBJ1-2, with TRBD1 matching over 7 bases. Germline V CDR1 and CDR2: MNHEY, SVGEGT. The junction had 5 bases not matched to a gene; V was cut back by 0 bases and J by 7 bases. This CDR3 is 14 amino acids long. The CDR3 DNA sequence: TGTGCCAGCAGTTACTCGAATCAGGGGGTTGGCTACACCTTC. Protein product: CASSYSNQGVGYTF.

The V call is TRBV7-2, the J call TRBJ1-1; 10 bases are shared with TRBD1. There are 15 residues in the CDR3. Germline V gene sequence: CDR1 SGHTA, CDR2 FQGNSA. V shed 1 base, J shed 5 bases, and the junction held 4 bases outside the gene matches. CDR3 DNA: TGTGCCAGCAGCTTAGGACAGGGGGCCGGAACTGAAGCTTTCTTT. It specifies CASSLGQGAGTEAFF.

The chain uses TRBV20-1 and TRBJ2-3, with TRBD1 matching 10 bases. This CDR3 comprises 16 residues. In germline, CDR1 is DFQATT, CDR2 SNEGSKA (reference sequence). Trimming at V came to 3 bases and at J to 3 bases, leaving 9 bases not matched to a gene. The CDR3 nucleotides are TGCAGTGCTAGTTCTCCGGGACAGGGGAAAACAGATACGCAGTATTTT. It translates to CSASSPGQGKTDTQYF.

This clone is categorized as medium-sized. The genes are TRBV7-9 and TRBJ2-7, with D maybe TRBD2 (7 bases). The CDR3 runs 16 residues. Trimming stripped 5 bases from V and 6 bases from J, with 23 bases between. From germline, CDR1 is SEHNR and CDR2 FQNEAQ (reference sequence). CDR3 amino acids: CASSRRQGRDILEQYF. CDR3 in DNA: TGTGCCAGCAGCCGACGTCAGGGGAGGGATATTCTCGAGCAGTACTTC.

The rearrangement uses TRBV18 and TRBJ2-3; 9 bases map to TRBD1. Germline V gene sequence: CDR1 KGHSH, CDR2 LQKENI. V was clipped by 3 bases and J by 4 bases; unmatched bases: 5. The CDR3 consists of 15 residues. The CDR3 bases are TGTGCCAGCTCACCCGGGACAGGGAGGCCAGATACGCAGTATTTT. This sequence encodes CASSPGTGRPDTQYF. Full variable domain (outside the CDR3, taken from reference TRBV18 and TRBJ2-3): NAGVMQNPRHLVRRRGQEARLRCSPMKGHSHVYWYRQLPEEGLKFMVYLQKENIIDESGMPKERFSAEFPKEGPSILRIQQVVRGDSAAYFCASSPGTGRPDTQYFGPGTRLTVL.

The V call is TRBV5-1, the J call TRBJ2-2, with 12 bases matching TRBD2. The CDR3 spans 15 residues. With V trimmed by 4 bases and J by 6 bases, 4 bases remained unmatched. Germline V gives CDR1 SGHRS, CDR2 YFSETQ. CDR3 nucleotides: TGCGCCAGCAGCCGACTAGCGGGAGCCTCCGGGGAGCTGTTTTTT. This gives the protein CASSRLAGASGELFF.

The chain has TRBV14 and TRBJ2-2; no firm D call. This CDR3 is built from 13 residues. With 6 bases removed from V and 1 base from J, the gap between germline ends came to 6 bases. Germline V lookup: CDR1 SGHDN, CDR2 FVKESK. The CDR3 spells CASSPLNTGELFF. Here the CDR3 DNA reads TGTGCCAGCAGTCCCCTGAACACCGGGGAGCTGTTTTTT.

J is TRBJ2-1 and V is TRBV15; tentatively, D is TRBD1 (6 bases). The ends were cut back, 0 bases at V and 2 bases at J, with 11 bases in the middle. CDR3 length: 16 residues. Looked up from germline, CDR1 is LNHNV and CDR2 is YYDKDF (reference sequence). CDR3 coding DNA: TGTGCCACCAGCAGAGACCGGGACACCGCCTACAATGAGCAGTTCTTC. It yields the protein CATSRDRDTAYNEQFF.

The chain has TRBV4-2 and TRBJ2-7; no clear D. Germline CDR1 reads LGHNA; CDR2 reads YNFKEQ. The CDR3 extends over 13 amino acids. V lost 3 bases, J lost 0 bases, and 6 bases lay in between. For the CDR3, the DNA is TGTGCCAGCAGCCACGGTAGCTCCTACGAGCAGTACTTC. It codes for CASSHGSSYEQYF.

The chain employs TRBV28 and TRBJ2-5; D possibly corresponds to TRBD1 (6 bases). From germline, CDR1 is MDHEN and CDR2 SYDVKM. Between the trimmed V and J ends, which lost 5 bases and 6 bases, there was a span of 10 bases. The CDR3 runs 12 residues. CDR3 bases: TGTGCCAGCAGTCAGGGGCAAAAGACCCAGTACTTC. Translation gives CASSQGQKTQYF.

The rearrangement uses TRBV3-1 (or the pseudogene TRBV3-2) and TRBJ2-3; 9 bases are a match to TRBD2. The CDR3 covers 18 residues. V was pared by 1 base and J by 1 base, with 9 bases of the junction left unmatched. The germline CDR1 and CDR2 sequences are LGHDT and YNNKEL (reference sequence). CDR3 protein: CASSQGLAGVIGTDTQYF. For the CDR3, the DNA is TGTGCCAGCAGCCAAGGATTAGCGGGAGTTATTGGCACAGATACGCAGTATTTT.

The CDR3 sequence: CASGTGNTGELFF. The CDR3 DNA sequence: TGCGCCAGTGGGACAGGGAACACCGGGGAGCTGTTTTTT. The chain links TRBV10-1 to TRBJ2-2; 8 positions match TRBD1. Germline CDR1 and CDR2: WNHNN and SYGVQD (reference sequence). The CDR3 has 13 amino acids. Trimming cost V 9 bases and J 1 base; bases outside gene matches: 1.

This rearrangement joins TRBV19 to TRBJ2-2, with 7 bases aligning to TRBD2. After removal of 6 bases from V and 3 bases from J, the junction contained 7 bases not matched to a gene. Germline V gives CDR1 LNHDA, CDR2 SQIVND (reference sequence). This CDR3 region has 15 residues. CDR3 DNA sequence: TGTGCCAGTAGCTTAGGGACTACCTACACCGGGGAGCTGTTTTTT. Amino acid sequence: CASSLGTTYTGELFF.

Comments on this clone: One junction end does not reproduce the germline sequence, and a read error may be involved. This chain links TRBV6-9 with TRBJ2-1, with D tentatively TRBD2 (5 bases). CDR3 length: 16 amino acids. The germline V gene has CDR1 MNHGY and CDR2 SVAAGI. The CDR3 loop reads CASSFWPNGIYSEQFF. CDR3 nucleotide sequence: TGTGCCAGCAGTTTTTGGCCTAACGGGATATACAGTGAGCAGTTCTTC.

The gene calls are TRBV19 and TRBJ1-5; no clear D. Germline-derived CDR1 and CDR2 are LNHDA and SQIVND (reference sequence). Trimming pared 3 bases from V and 3 bases from J, leaving 9 bases between. CDR3 size: 14 residues. This chain's CDR3 is CASSIGGSNQPQHF. The CDR3 bases are TGTGCCAGTAGTATTGGAGGGTCCAATCAGCCCCAGCATTTT.

This rearrangement joins TRBV19 to TRBJ2-5; D possibly corresponds to TRBD1 (6 bases). Germline CDR1 reads LNHDA; CDR2 reads SQIVND (reference sequence). This CDR3 region has 13 residues. V dropped 5 bases and J dropped 13 bases, with 20 bases sitting between them. The CDR3 loop reads CASSLRTEGVAYF. The CDR3 bases are TGTGCCAGTAGTTTGCGGACAGAAGGGGTAGCGTACTTC. The entire variable domain, with the rest obtained from reference TRBV19 and TRBJ2-5, is as follows: DGGITQSPKYLFRKEGQNVTLSCEQNLNHDAMYWYRQDPGQGLRLIYYSQIVNDFQKGDIAEGYSVSREKKESFPLTVTSAQKNPTAFYLCASSLRTEGVAYFGPGTRLLVL.

V gene TRBV4-1 combines with J gene TRBJ1-2; D remains ambiguous. In germline, CDR1 is MGHRA, CDR2 YSYEKL. V was cut by 10 bases and J by 0 bases, with 21 bases left in between. The CDR3 length is 16 residues. CDR3 amino acids: CATEAMLAVANYGYTF. In DNA, the CDR3 is TGCGCCACCGAGGCCATGTTGGCGGTAGCTAACTATGGCTACACCTTC.

A few counts support this clone. The DNA of the CDR3 is TGTGCCAGCTCACCACCGGGACAGGTTCGATACGAGCAGTACTTC. Protein: CASSPPGQVRYEQYF. The chain has TRBV18 and TRBJ2-7, with TRBD1 matching 8 bases. Germline CDR1 reads KGHSH; CDR2 reads LQKENI. J lost 4 bases, V lost 0 bases, and 5 bases had no gene match. This CDR3 is 15 amino acids long.

The chain has TRBV5-1 and TRBJ2-6; no clear D. Trimming removed 0 bases from V and 2 bases from J, with 6 bases in between. Germline CDR1 and CDR2: SGHRS and YFSETQ. The CDR3 has 15 residues. CDR3 DNA sequence: TGCGCCAGCAGCTTGGGGGCAGCTGGGGCCAACGTCCTGACTTTC. The encoded protein is CASSLGAAGANVLTF.

The V gene is TRBV5-1, the J gene TRBJ1-2, with D maybe TRBD1 (5 bases). From germline, CDR1 is SGHRS and CDR2 YFSETQ. This CDR3 is 13 amino acids long. V was clipped by 0 bases and J by 8 bases, with 11 bases between them. The CDR3 loop reads CASSLGGGEGYTF. Here the CDR3 DNA reads TGCGCCAGCAGCTTGGGCGGGGGAGAAGGCTACACCTTC.

This chain connects TRBV29-1 to TRBJ2-4; D ambiguous. The CDR3 has 13 residues. V shed 3 bases and J shed 3 bases, with 9 bases lying between them. From germline, CDR1 is SQVTM and CDR2 ANQGSEA. CDR3 sequence (DNA): TGCAGCGTTGAGGGCGTCGGCAAAAACATTCAGTACTTC. It codes for CSVEGVGKNIQYF.